The rows below give T cell receptor beta chains drawn from one sample of a study of PD-L1 blockade in urothelial cancer. Clones were sequenced by immunoSEQ multiplex PCR, and TCRdb holds only the in-frame ones, with some missing. The sample shows tens of thousands of clones, 85% to 90% of them seen only once. This specimen was PBMCs, taken around atezolizumab (anti-PD-L1) treatment. Every receptor here comes from a man aged 45-60 years with urothelial cancer. The conserved cysteine and the conserved F or W are not part of the CDR3 here.

j_call v_call cdr3_aa
TRBJ1-2 TRBV6-5 ASSSRTAQDGYT
TRBJ2-7 TRBV28 ASNPPTHSYEQY
TRBJ1-2 TRBV5-6 ASSLEVTGDYGYT
TRBJ2-7 TRBV4-3 ASSQDALAGYEQY
TRBJ2-3 TRBV28 ASSLVTSATRDTQY
TRBJ1-2 TRBV5-4 ASSLEGSYGYT
TRBJ2-7 TRBV11-2 ASSIGTEISYEQY
TRBJ1-1 TRBV29-1 SVTNPGRGGMNTEAF
TRBJ1-5 TRBV2 ASSMMGQTNQPQH
TRBJ2-7 TRBV18 ASSPGQSRSEQY
TRBJ1-2 TRBV5-1 ASSGDRGDYGYT
TRBJ2-3 TRBV5-4 ASSWGTSGADTQY
TRBJ1-2 TRBV19 ASSITQGGYGYT
TRBJ2-5 TRBV11-2 ASSTGLAETQY
TRBJ2-1 TRBV29-1 SALTGLAGLNEQF
TRBJ2-7 TRBV5-4 ASSLERGGYEQY
TRBJ2-7 TRBV30 AWRESGRPPYEQY
TRBJ2-1 TRBV29-1 SAETSFSSYEQF
TRBJ2-1 TRBV11-2 ASSLYRLASYNEQF
TRBJ1-2 TRBV18 ASSPQDRPNYGYT
TRBJ2-1 TRBV7-9 ASSLDSRRAGDHNEQF
TRBJ1-1 TRBV10-1 ASSGSRGTEAF
TRBJ2-2 TRBV11-2 ASSLDGVSSGELF
TRBJ2-4 TRBV11-2 ASSSGLGNAAKNIQY
TRBJ1-1 TRBV6-6 ASSYSTPGGLEAF